In its sample, the clone carrying this T cell receptor beta chain ranks as large (0.1 to 1%). Its specificity is unknown. The sample belongs to a study of T cells in localized non-small cell lung cancer. Study-wide results and limits: Highest T cell clonality was seen in uninvolved adjacent lung, surpassing that measured in tumor.

V shed 5 bases and J 5 bases; nucleotides not matched to a gene: 8. CDR3 length equals 14 residues. The germline V gene encodes CDR1 MDHEN and CDR2 SYDVKM. Method: immunoSEQ multiplex PCR; TCRdb's copy keeps in-frame clones and lacks some. The sample contains over a thousand clones, 20% to 30% of which appear only once. The rearrangement joins TRBV28 to TRBJ2-7; 8 bases map to TRBD2. Sequenced here: normal lung tissue next to the tumor, sampled before any cancer treatment. The TCR comes from a male donor older than 55 with stage I lung adenocarcinoma. The CDR3 nucleotides read TGTGCCAGCAGTCCCAGCGGGAGTCTCGACGAGCAGTACTTC. Amino acids: CASSPSGSLDEQYF.